This T cell receptor (beta chain) was observed in a study of PD-1 blockade in mismatch repair-deficient tumors. This clone has a single count. With 0 bases removed from V and 6 bases from J, the gap between germline ends came to 11 bases. Germline CDR1 MNHEY, CDR2 SVGAGI. The CDR3 is 14 residues long. The repertoire was sequenced with immunoSEQ multiplex PCR; TCRdb's copy has only in-frame clones and lacks some. The sample carries about 21,000 clones, just under 85% recorded once. The chain is built from TRBV6-5 and TRBJ2-5; D tentatively fits TRBD1 or TRBD2 (5 bases each). Sequencing was performed on peripheral blood, taken 2 weeks after starting pembrolizumab. This clonotype was obtained from an adult with mismatch repair-deficient cancer. CDR3 in DNA: TGTGCCAGCAGTTACTCACCGGGACCACAGACCCAGTACTTC. Translating gives CASSYSPGPQTQYF.